This entry concerns a single T cell receptor (beta chain). What it binds is unknown. This sample was taken from a study of cytomegalovirus exposure and HLA in healthy donors. Study summary: Earlier, 150 million to 200 million T cells were analyzed, and 90 million to 140 million unique TCR beta sequences were found among them. Study results and caveats: Earlier results showed most TCR beta V segments being productive about 87% or about 30% of the time. Researchers reported in a later analysis that a missense DCLRE1C variant was tied to TCR beta V- and J-gene trimming.

Donors likely had unrecorded immune exposures despite being nominally healthy when sampled. The primer mix had 60 Vbeta and 13 Jbeta primers. Produced via immunoSEQ multiplex PCR; TCRdb's table is partial and in-frame only. The sample data list tens of thousands of clones. The CDR3 is 15 residues long. The ends lost 3 bases at V and 9 bases at J; junction bases unmatched: 11. Germline V lookup: CDR1 MNHEY, CDR2 SMNVEV (reference sequence). The sample taken for sequencing was PBMCs. This TCR derives from a male donor in good health and CMV-seronegative. The gene calls are TRBV27 and TRBJ1-5, with 7 bases matching TRBD1. The CDR3 nucleotides are TGTGCCAGCAGTTTGGACAGGCGATTCCACCGGCCCCAGCATTTT. Encoded protein: CASSLDRRFHRPQHF.